This T cell receptor (beta chain) was documented in a study of cytomegalovirus exposure and HLA in healthy donors. The study ran its PCR with 60 Vbeta and 13 Jbeta primers. Method: immunoSEQ multiplex PCR; TCRdb's copy keeps in-frame clones and lacks some. The table lists about 120,000 clones, over 8% of them singletons. A few counts support this clone. Its antigen is unknown. Study-level results: Researchers had no immune exposure information except CMV serostatus available. Reported findings show TCR beta sequences accurately forecast HLA-A and HLA-B alleles in most subjects.

This receptor was obtained from a man between 25 and 39 years old in good health and CMV-seronegative. The material sequenced was PBMCs.

The CDR3 DNA reads TGTGCCAGCTCCCGGGGGGGATTGCCCGACGAGCAGTACTTC. It codes for CASSRGGLPDEQYF. V gene TRBV18 combines with J gene TRBJ2-7; 8 bases agree with TRBD2. Germline values: CDR1 KGHSH, CDR2 LQKENI. The CDR3 totals 14 residues. V was pared by 6 bases and J by 5 bases, with 9 bases of the junction left unmatched.